The rows below give T cell receptor beta chains drawn from one sample of a study of cytomegalovirus exposure and HLA in healthy donors. Produced via immunoSEQ multiplex PCR; TCRdb's table is partial and in-frame only. The sample shows about 160,000 clones, 65% to 85% of them seen only once. The sample comprised PBMCs. These receptors all stem from a woman between 18 and 29 years old in good health and CMV-seronegative. The CDR3 runs from the conserved cysteine through the conserved F or W. D genes are given only for firm matches. Clone size is not always given. Where it is, it says once, few, many or a class for expanded clones.

. . TRBJ1-6 TRBV6-1 TGTGCCAGCAGTGAAGCTGTGGGGGGTAATTCACCCCTCCACTTT CASSEAVGGNSPLHF
once TRBD2 TRBJ2-2 TRBV28 TGTGCCAGCACCCCCCCTGGCGGGAGGGGTACCGGGGAGCTGTTTTTT CASTPPGGRGTGELFF
. . TRBJ1-3 TRBV6-5 TGTGCCAGCAGTTACTCTGGGGAGACGTCCGGAAACACCATATATTTT CASSYSGETSGNTIYF
. TRBD2 TRBJ2-7 TRBV15 TGTGCCACCAGCGGGACTAGCGGGAGGATCTACGAGCAGTACTTC CATSGTSGRIYEQYF
. TRBD1 TRBJ2-3 TRBV19 TGTGCCAGTAGACAGGGGGACAGTAGCACAGATACGCAGTATTTT CASRQGDSSTDTQYF
. TRBD1 TRBJ1-6 TRBV5-1 TGCGCCAGCAGCTTGGAGTCAGGGGGTCCGAATTCACCCCTCCACTTT CASSLESGGPNSPLHF
. TRBD2 TRBJ2-1 TRBV9 TGTGCCAGCACCGGGGGGGGGTTGGGCTACAATGAGCAGTTCTTC CASTGGGLGYNEQFF
. . TRBJ2-7 TRBV5-4 TGTGCCAGCAGCTTTGCTGGTTCCTACGAGCAGTACTTC CASSFAGSYEQYF
. TRBD1 TRBJ2-7 TRBV6-1 TGTGCCAGCAGCGTCTCCGGGACAGGGCTAAACGAGCAGTACTTC CASSVSGTGLNEQYF
. TRBD2 TRBJ2-5 TRBV2 TGTGCCAGCACGCCGGGGAGTAGCGGGATGGGGACCCAGTACTTC CASTPGSSGMGTQYF
. TRBD1 TRBJ2-6 TRBV13 TGTGCCAGCAGCTCACCCTACAGGGGCTCTGGGGCCAACGTCCTGACTTTC CASSSPYRGSGANVLTF
. . TRBJ1-4 TRBV11-2 TGTGCCAGCAGCTTAGTAGTCCCATCCGGGATGACTAATGAAAAACTGTTTTTT CASSLVVPSGMTNEKLFF
. TRBD1 TRBJ2-6 TRBV15 TGTGCCACCAGCAGGGACAGGGGTTCTGGGGCCAACGTCCTGACTTTC CATSRDRGSGANVLTF
. . TRBJ2-5 TRBV4-1 TGCGCCAGCAGCCAAGATATAAGGGACTTCCAAGAGACCCAGTACTTC CASSQDIRDFQETQYF
. TRBD1 TRBJ2-2 TRBV7-2 TGTGCCAGCAGCTTGGACAGGGAATACCGGGAGCTGTTTTTT CASSLDREYRELFF
. . TRBJ2-7 TRBV4-1 TGCGCCAGCAGCCAAGCCCAATTACACTACGAGCAGTACTTC CASSQAQLHYEQYF
. . TRBJ2-1 TRBV20-1 TGCAGTGCAACTTTAAGAAATGAGCAGTTCTTC CSATLRNEQFF
. . TRBJ2-1 TRBV5-6 TGTGCCAGCAGTTTTGAGTACAATGAGCAGTTCTTC CASSFEYNEQFF
. TRBD1 TRBJ2-6 TRBV28 TGTGCCAGCAACCGTCCCGGGACAGGGTCTGGGGCCAACGTCCTGACTTTC CASNRPGTGSGANVLTF
once TRBD2 TRBJ2-1 TRBV28 TGTGCCAGCATAGGGCCGCACGGCGGGAGAGCCCACAATGAGCAGTTCTTC CASIGPHGGRAHNEQFF
. TRBD1 TRBJ1-1 TRBV7-2 TGTGCCAGCAGCTTAGCACAGGGGGCTGAAGCTTTCTTT CASSLAQGAEAFF
. . TRBJ2-1 TRBV9 TGTGCCAGCAGCACACAGGCAAGCTCCTACAATGAGCAGTTCTTC CASSTQASSYNEQFF
. . TRBJ2-1 TRBV10-3 TGTGCCATCAACTCGGGAGGGGGCAGTGAGCAGTTCTTC CAINSGGGSEQFF
. TRBD2 TRBJ2-1 TRBV5-1 TGCGCCAGCAGCTTGGGGCTAGCGGGAGCGATTGAGCAGTTCTTC CASSLGLAGAIEQFF
. . TRBJ2-5 TRBV28 TGTGCCAGCAGCGTCCCCCCAGGGTCGGCAAACGAGACCCAGTACTTC CASSVPPGSANETQYF
. . TRBJ1-1 TRBV10-3 TGTGCCATCAGTGCGATATCTGAACAGGGTTCTGAAGCTTTCTTT CAISAISEQGSEAFF
few TRBD2 TRBJ2-3 TRBV25-1 TGTGCCAGCAGTGAATTTAGCGGGAGCCCAGATACGCAGTATTTT CASSEFSGSPDTQYF
. TRBD1 TRBJ1-2 TRBV27 TGTGCCAGCAGGGCGCACACGTCCGGGACAGCGTATTACTATGGCTACACCTTC CASRAHTSGTAYYYGYTF
. TRBD1 TRBJ1-5 TRBV25-1 TGTGCCAGCAGTACAGGGGGCCGCCAGCCCCAGCATTTT CASSTGGRQPQHF
. . TRBJ2-5 TRBV10-2 TGCGCCAGCAGTGGGAGCGGACCTACCCCAGAGACCCAGTACTTC CASSGSGPTPETQYF
few . TRBJ2-7 TRBV5-6 TGTGCCAGCAGCTTGGGGCCGCGGGTAGATGGGCAGTACTTC CASSLGPRVDGQYF
once . TRBJ2-4 TRBV4-2 TGTGCCAGCAGCCAAGGGGGACTGCAAAACATTCAGTACTTC CASSQGGLQNIQYF
. TRBD2 TRBJ2-1 TRBV7-6 TGTGCCAGCAGCCACCTCGGGACTAGCGGGAGCAATGAGCAGTTCTTC CASSHLGTSGSNEQFF
. TRBD1 TRBJ1-1 TRBV5-1 TGCGCCAGCAGCCGACACGACAGGGACACTGAAGCTTTCTTT CASSRHDRDTEAFF
. TRBD1 TRBJ2-7 TRBV7-9 TGTGCCAGCAGCCACCAGACAGGGGCCCACGAGCAGTACTTC CASSHQTGAHEQYF
. TRBD2 TRBJ2-1 TRBV28 TGTGCCAGCAGTAAGACTAGCGGAGCATACAATGAGCAGTTCTTC CASSKTSGAYNEQFF
. TRBD2 TRBJ2-7 TRBV4-2 TGTGCCAGCAGCCAAGAGGGACTAGCGGGGACCTACGAGCAGTACTTC CASSQEGLAGTYEQYF
. TRBD2 TRBJ2-2 TRBV4-1 TGCGCCAGCAGCTCGGGGGGATGGGGGTCCGGGGAGCTGTTTTTT CASSSGGWGSGELFF
once TRBD2 TRBJ2-5 TRBV11-2 TGTGCCAGCAGCTCCAGCCCTAGAGGGACTAGCGGGGGCAGGGAGACCCAGTACTTC CASSSSPRGTSGGRETQYF
. . TRBJ2-1 TRBV11-3 TGTGCCAGCAATTTGGGGCGGAGGGAAACCTACAATGAGCAGTTCTTC CASNLGRRETYNEQFF
few TRBD1 TRBJ1-5 TRBV6-5 TGTGCCAGCAGTTGGGGACAGGGGGGTCAGCCCCAGCATTTT CASSWGQGGQPQHF
. . TRBJ2-1 TRBV10-2 TGCGCCAGCAGCCCCCGGGACTCCCTACACAATGAGCAGTTCTTC CASSPRDSLHNEQFF
few TRBD1 TRBJ2-4 TRBV23-1 TGCGCCAGCAGTTTTACAGGGGACAAAAACATTCAGTACTTC CASSFTGDKNIQYF
. . TRBJ2-1 TRBV7-9 TGTGCCAGCAGCCATCCGGGACTTCCAAGCTCCTACAATGAGCAGTTCTTC CASSHPGLPSSYNEQFF
. . TRBJ2-1 TRBV4-1 TGCGCCAGCAGCCAAGGACGGGAATCGCAGTTCTTC CASSQGRESQFF
few . TRBJ1-3 TRBV4-1 TGCGCCAGCAGCCACTACGAACCCGGGACTGCTGGAAACACCATATATTTT CASSHYEPGTAGNTIYF
. . TRBJ1-5 TRBV29-1 TGCAGCGTTGCGAGGGAGTCCGAATCGCCCCAGCATTTT CSVARESESPQHF
. TRBD2 TRBJ2-1 TRBV19 TGTGCCAGTAGCCTGACTAGCGGGATAGACAATGAGCAGTTCTTC CASSLTSGIDNEQFF
. TRBD2 TRBJ2-5 TRBV5-1 TGCGCCAGCAGCTTGGAGCCTAGCGGGAGTACAGAGACCCAGTACTTC CASSLEPSGSTETQYF
. TRBD1 TRBJ2-7 TRBV6-6 TGTGCCAGCAGCAAACTCCGGGACAGGGGAGGCGAGCAGTACTTC CASSKLRDRGGEQYF
once . TRBJ1-4 TRBV30 TGTGCCTGGAGTTGGCGGACAAATGAAAAACTGTTTTTT CAWSWRTNEKLFF
. . TRBJ2-1 TRBV7-9 TGTGCCAGGATTTTGCCAACAGGATACAATGAGCAGTTCTTC CARILPTGYNEQFF
. . TRBJ1-3 TRBV18 TGTGCCAGCTCACCACGAGGGACAAACTCTGGAAACACCATATATTTT CASSPRGTNSGNTIYF
. . TRBJ2-2 TRBV10-3 TGTGCCATCACCTCAGGGGACCCACAGTCCGGGGAGCTGTTTTTT CAITSGDPQSGELFF
. TRBD2 TRBJ2-3 TRBV7-2 TGTGCCAGCAGCTTAGTAGCGGGAACAGATACGCAGTATTTT CASSLVAGTDTQYF
. TRBD1 TRBJ1-5 TRBV19 TGTGCCAGTAGTTTTACAGGGGGGGGACAGCCCCAGCATTTT CASSFTGGGQPQHF
. TRBD1 TRBJ1-5 TRBV28 TGTGCCAGCAGTTTATCGGCAGGGGGTAGCAATCAGCCCCAGCATTTT CASSLSAGGSNQPQHF
medium-sized . TRBJ2-7 TRBV6-1 TGTGCCAGCAGTGAAGAGGTTCAGGGCGAGCAGTACTTC CASSEEVQGEQYF